This record concerns one TCR beta chain sequence. The library tagged individual cDNA molecules with unique molecular identifiers. TCRdb itself ran the 5' RACE reads through MiXCR, one entry per CDR3 protein. This table holds about 81,000 distinct CDR3 sequences, 6.5% to 8.5% found once. The germline V and J ends were trimmed by 5 bases and 5 bases, with 15 bases remaining between them. This CDR3 region has 13 residues. The V gene's germline CDR1 is GTSNPN and CDR2 SVGIG (reference sequence). This record comes from a study of human T cells and chemical hapten exposure. On the study more broadly: Minor pooled library volume differences mainly drove per-sample TCR yield variation.

Whole blood that had not been fractionated was the source of extracted total RNA. The chain joins TRBV30 to TRBJ1-1, with unresolved D. This receptor was identified in a male donor in good health. Here the CDR3 DNA reads TGTGCCTGGTTAGGCAGGTGGGCGACTGAAGCTTTCTTT. It yields the protein CAWLGRWATEAFF.